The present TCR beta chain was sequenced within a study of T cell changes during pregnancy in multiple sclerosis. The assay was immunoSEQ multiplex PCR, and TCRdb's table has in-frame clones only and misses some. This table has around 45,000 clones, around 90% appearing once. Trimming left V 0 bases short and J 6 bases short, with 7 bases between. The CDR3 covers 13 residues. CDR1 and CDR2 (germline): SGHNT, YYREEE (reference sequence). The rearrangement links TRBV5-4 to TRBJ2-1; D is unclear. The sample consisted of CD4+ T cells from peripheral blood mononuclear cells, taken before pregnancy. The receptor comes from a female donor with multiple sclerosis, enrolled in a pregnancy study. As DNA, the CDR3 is TGTGCCAGCAGCTTGGTTCTGAGCAATGAGCAGTTCTTC. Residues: CASSLVLSNEQFF.